The 5 T cell receptor beta chains given below trace back to one sample, sequenced in a study of T cell changes during pregnancy in multiple sclerosis. Sequencing used immunoSEQ multiplex PCR; TCRdb keeps in-frame clones, though not all of them. The repertoire holds tens of thousands of clones, with approximately 92% as singletons. The sequenced sample was CD8+ T cells from peripheral blood mononuclear cells, obtained in the third trimester of pregnancy. These TCRs come from a female donor in good health, enrolled as a control in a pregnancy study.

The chain joins TRBV27 to TRBJ2-4; 7 bases are shared with TRBD2. The CDR3 length is 15 residues. Germline assignment: CDR1 MNHEY and CDR2 SMNVEV (reference sequence). V lost 5 bases, J lost 7 bases, and 11 bases stayed unmatched. The CDR3 sequence: CASSPDSSGANIQYF. CDR3 bases: TGTGCCAGCAGTCCCGACTCGAGCGGGGCCAACATTCAGTACTTC.

The gene calls are TRBV12-5 and TRBJ1-2; 7 bases align to TRBD1. CDR1 and CDR2 from the germline V gene are LGHNT and FRNRAP. Trimming at V came to 5 bases and at J to 7 bases, leaving 7 bases not matched to a gene. The CDR3 loop spans 13 amino acids. CDR3 DNA: TGTGCTAGTGGTCCTGAGGGGGCGTTTGGCTACACCTTC. Its protein is CASGPEGAFGYTF. The whole variable domain, remainder taken from reference TRBV12-5 and TRBJ1-2, is DARVTQTPRHKVTEMGQEVTMRCQPILGHNTVFWYRQTMMQGLELLAYFRNRAPLDDSGMPKDRFSAEMPDATLATLKIQPSEPRDSAVYFCASGPEGAFGYTFGSGTRLTVV.

This clone was counted a single time. The chain combines TRBV13 with TRBJ1-1; D may be TRBD1 (5 bases). The germline CDR1 and CDR2 sequences are PRHDT and FYEKMQ (reference sequence). Trimming left V 6 bases short and J 3 bases short, with 14 bases between. The CDR3 contains 14 residues. As DNA, the CDR3 is TGTGCCAGCAGTTTCACCGGGGGAGACACTGAAGCTTTCTTT. Amino acid sequence: CASSFTGGDTEAFF.

The chain combines TRBV4-3 with TRBJ1-4; no reliable D call. The CDR3 has 16 residues. The V gene lost 3 bases and the J gene lost 4 bases, with 15 bases spanning the gap. Germline loops: CDR1 LGHNA, CDR2 YSLEER. For the CDR3, the DNA is TGCGCCAGCAGCCAGGGTTGGGTAGAGGTTAATGAAAAACTGTTTTTT. It yields the protein CASSQGWVEVNEKLFF.

CDR3 bases: TGCGCCAGCAGTCCTGGCAAGGGGATCAACGAGCAGTACTTC. This encodes CASSPGKGINEQYF. The chain carries TRBV4-1 and TRBJ2-7, with a tentative D call TRBD1 (5 bases). V was shortened by 6 bases and J by 5 bases, with 17 bases between the two germline ends. The germline gives CDR1 MGHRA, CDR2 YSYEKL. The CDR3 runs 14 residues.